This record concerns one TCR beta chain sequence. No antigen is known for it. This sample was included in a study of OX40 agonist ivuxolimab in advanced cancers. Across the whole study: Patients receiving dose escalation had hepatocellular carcinoma, melanoma, renal cell or head and neck cancer. Having had anti-PD-1, anti-PD-L1 or anti-CTLA-4 therapy before was allowed, and about 42% had some. Study results and limitations: Expanded clones were, on average, more numerous in CD8+ T cells than in CD4+.

The CDR3 has 15 residues. With 1 base clipped from V and 5 bases from J, the junction kept 7 bases outside the gene matches. Germline loops: CDR1 SGHRS, CDR2 YFSETQ. Sequencing was performed with immunoSEQ multiplex PCR; in TCRdb, only in-frame clones are kept and a portion is missing. The sample yields 9,000 to 13,000 clones, approximately 69% seen once. Blood sampling took place at baseline, cycle 4 day 1, and cycle 7 day 1. This clonotype was obtained from an adult with an advanced solid tumor such as melanoma, head and neck, liver or kidney cancer. The sample consisted of CD4+ or CD8+ T cells sorted from blood, taken in a trial of the OX40 agonist ivuxolimab. The gene calls are TRBV5-1 and TRBJ2-7; 9 bases are shared with TRBD1. CDR3: CASSLRRRTGDEQYF. As DNA, the CDR3 is TGCGCCAGCAGCTTGAGGCGCCGGACAGGGGACGAGCAGTACTTC.